One and the same sample provided the 14 T cell receptor beta chains below, sequenced in a study of T cells expressing NK-cell markers. Reanalyzing the 5' RACE reads, TCRdb keeps one entry per CDR3 protein, without DNA. The sample features about 260,000 distinct CDR3 sequences, with about 4% in its top ten. Sequencing was performed on blood T cells: a sorted CD56 or NKG2C T cell subset, CD4+ or CD8+ T cells, or bulk PBMC T cells (not recorded which). These receptors were taken from a woman between 18 and 75 years old in good health.

The rearrangement joins TRBV15 to TRBJ2-3; TCRdb lists TRBD1, though no DNA is available to test this call. CDR3 length equals 16 residues. Germline V gene sequence: CDR1 LNHNV, CDR2 YYDKDF (reference sequence). CDR3: CATSPTQGASTDTQYF.

The chain combines TRBV15 with TRBJ2-1. The CDR3 covers 17 residues. Germline CDR1 reads LNHNV; CDR2 reads YYDKDF (reference sequence). CDR3: CATSRERSQSSYNEQFF.

The CDR3 is CASSQPALSYNEQFF. This sequence joins TRBV3-1 and TRBJ2-1; TCRdb gives TRBD2 as the D gene, but with no DNA this cannot be confirmed. The CDR3 loop spans 15 amino acids. Germline CDR1 is LGHDT and CDR2 is YNNKEL (reference sequence).

The V gene is TRBV24-1, the J gene TRBJ1-5; as DNA is missing, the TRBD1 call by TCRdb cannot be tested. Per germline, CDR1 KGHDR and CDR2 SFDVKD. The CDR3 totals 16 residues. CDR3 sequence: CATSDAGQGDYQPQHF.

The rearrangement uses TRBV20-1 and TRBJ2-1; TCRdb picks TRBD2, but there is no DNA to check that call. This CDR3 contains 15 residues. CDR1 is DFQATT and CDR2 is SNEGSKA in the germline V gene (reference sequence). CDR3 in amino acids: CSAGLAGGPYNEQFF.

The genes are TRBV7-2 and TRBJ2-4. CDR1 is SGHTA and CDR2 is FQGNSA in the germline V gene. This CDR3 contains 15 residues. CDR3 residues: CASSSSRIAKNIQYF.

The chain is built from TRBV6-4 and TRBJ1-5; no DNA is available, so the TRBD1 call from TCRdb remains unchecked. This CDR3 region has 19 residues. Germline assignment: CDR1 MRHNA and CDR2 SNTAGT. The CDR3 is CASRTTGQGSVFSNQPQHF.

This chain's CDR3 is CASSRSGTGIRDQYF. The chain joins TRBV19 to TRBJ2-5; TCRdb outputs TRBD1, but without DNA this stays unchecked. This CDR3 contains 15 residues. Germline assignment: CDR1 LNHDA and CDR2 SQIVND (reference sequence).

The chain recombines TRBV15 with TRBJ2-5; absent DNA, TCRdb's TRBD1 call cannot be checked. Germline-derived CDR1 and CDR2 are LNHNV and YYDKDF (reference sequence). CDR3 size: 15 residues. CDR3 sequence: CATSRGGVGDETQYF.

This chain links TRBV2 with TRBJ1-5; TCRdb picks TRBD1, but there is no DNA to check that call. The CDR3 loop spans 12 amino acids. Germline V gene sequence: CDR1 SNHLY, CDR2 FYNNEI. CDR3 sequence: CAARGDNQPQHF.

The J gene is TRBJ2-3, the V gene TRBV7-9. The CDR3 is made up of 15 amino acids. The germline CDR1 and CDR2 sequences are SEHNR and FQNEAQ (reference sequence). The CDR3: CASSLRIASTDTQYF.

This chain connects TRBV6-6 to TRBJ1-5; TCRdb designates TRBD1, a call that cannot be tested without DNA. There are 12 residues in the CDR3. CDR1 is MNHNY and CDR2 is SVGAGI in the germline V gene (reference sequence). The CDR3 spells CASEQGNQPQHF.

This chain joins TRBV28 and TRBJ1-5. The germline gives CDR1 MDHEN, CDR2 SYDVKM. This CDR3 is built from 12 residues. This CDR3 is CASHTPSQPQHF.

The chain has TRBV20-1 and TRBJ2-3; TCRdb selects TRBD2, and the lack of DNA leaves this call unchecked. The CDR3 totals 14 residues. Germline V lookup: CDR1 DFQATT, CDR2 SNEGSKA (reference sequence). The CDR3 region is CSAMGLAGFDTQYF.